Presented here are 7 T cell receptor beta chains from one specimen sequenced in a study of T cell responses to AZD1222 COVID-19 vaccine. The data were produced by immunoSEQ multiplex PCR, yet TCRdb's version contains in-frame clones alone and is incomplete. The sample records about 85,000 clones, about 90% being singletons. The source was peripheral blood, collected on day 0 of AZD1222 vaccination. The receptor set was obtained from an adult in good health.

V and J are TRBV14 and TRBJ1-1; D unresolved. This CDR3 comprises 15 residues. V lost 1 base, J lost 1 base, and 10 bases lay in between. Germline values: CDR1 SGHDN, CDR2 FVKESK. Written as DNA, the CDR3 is TGTGCCAGCAGCCAAGCAGCTTTTGCGAACACTGAAGCTTTCTTT. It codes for CASSQAAFANTEAFF.

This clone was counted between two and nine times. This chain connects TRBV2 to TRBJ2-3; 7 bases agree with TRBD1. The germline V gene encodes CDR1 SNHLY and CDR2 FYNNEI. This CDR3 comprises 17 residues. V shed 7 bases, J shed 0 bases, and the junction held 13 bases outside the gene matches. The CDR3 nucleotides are TGTGCCAGCATCGCCCCCTTGGGGACAGCTAGCACAGATACGCAGTATTTT. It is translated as CASIAPLGTASTDTQYF. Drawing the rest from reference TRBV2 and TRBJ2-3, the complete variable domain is EPEVTQTPSHQVTQMGQEVILRCVPISNHLYFYWYRQILGQKVEFLVSFYNNEISEKSEIFDDQFSVERPDGSNFTLKIRSTKLEDSAMYFCASIAPLGTASTDTQYFGPGTRLTVL.

CDR3 coding DNA: TGTGCCAGTATAAAACAGGCCTCGAACACCGGGGAGCTGTTTTTT. Its protein product is CASIKQASNTGELFF. This rearrangement joins TRBV19 to TRBJ2-2, with D maybe TRBD1 (5 bases). The CDR3 is 15 residues long. Germline-derived CDR1 and CDR2 are LNHDA and SQIVND (reference sequence). V lost 7 bases, J lost 0 bases, and 12 bases lay in between. The complete variable domain, with remaining parts taken from reference TRBV19 and TRBJ2-2, reads DGGITQSPKYLFRKEGQNVTLSCEQNLNHDAMYWYRQDPGQGLRLIYYSQIVNDFQKGDIAEGYSVSREKKESFPLTVTSAQKNPTAFYLCASIKQASNTGELFFGEGSRLTVL.

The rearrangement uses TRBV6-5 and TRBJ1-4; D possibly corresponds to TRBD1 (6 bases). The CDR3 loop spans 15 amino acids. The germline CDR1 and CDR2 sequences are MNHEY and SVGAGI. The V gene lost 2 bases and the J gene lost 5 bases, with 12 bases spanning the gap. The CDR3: CASSYLRGVNEKLFF. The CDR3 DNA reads TGTGCCAGCAGTTACCTCAGGGGTGTGAATGAAAAACTGTTTTTT.

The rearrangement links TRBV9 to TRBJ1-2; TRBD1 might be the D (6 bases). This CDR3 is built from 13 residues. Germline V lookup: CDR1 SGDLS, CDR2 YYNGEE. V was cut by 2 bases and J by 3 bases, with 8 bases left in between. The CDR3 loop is CASSVRQDYGYTF. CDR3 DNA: TGTGCCAGCAGCGTCCGACAGGACTATGGCTACACCTTC. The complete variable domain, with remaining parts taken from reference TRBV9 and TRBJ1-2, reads DSGVTQTPKHLITATGQRVTLRCSPRSGDLSVYWYQQSLDQGLQFLIQYYNGEERAKGNILERFSAQQFPDLHSELNLSSLELGDSALYFCASSVRQDYGYTFGSGTRLTVV.

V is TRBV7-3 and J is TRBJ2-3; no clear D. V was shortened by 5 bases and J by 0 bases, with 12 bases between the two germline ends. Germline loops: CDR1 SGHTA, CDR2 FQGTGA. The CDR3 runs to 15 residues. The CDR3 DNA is TGTGCCAGCAGCCCGCCCGATGCTAGCACAGATACGCAGTATTTT. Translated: CASSPPDASTDTQYF.

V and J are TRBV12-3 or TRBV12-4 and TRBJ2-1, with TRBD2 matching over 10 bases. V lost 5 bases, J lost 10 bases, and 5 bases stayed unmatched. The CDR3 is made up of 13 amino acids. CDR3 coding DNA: TGTGCCAGCAGTCGCTCGGGACTAGCGGAGCAGTTCTTC. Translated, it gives CASSRSGLAEQFF.